The next 5 T cell receptor beta chains were all read from a single sample in a study of human T cells and chemical hapten exposure. One entry per CDR3 protein, called by TCRdb with MiXCR from the RACE reads. The sample yields under 450,000 distinct CDR3 sequences, about 6.9% seen once. Time point: patch test 2, 6 weeks after DPC sensitization. Treatment given: therapeutic diphenylcyclopropenone sensitization with weekly scalp DPC. This specimen consisted of whole blood, obtained in connection with sensitization to the hapten diphenylcyclopropenone (DPC). These receptors were obtained from a woman under 30 with alopecia areata. Some clones in this sample may be carry-over from other donors' samples.

The chain recombines TRBV7-9 with TRBJ2-3, with D possibly called TRBD1 or TRBD2 (5 bases each). The CDR3 length is 18 residues. Germline CDR1 SEHNR, CDR2 FQNEAQ (reference sequence). Trimming shortened V by 5 bases and J by 5 bases, and 26 bases separated the two germline ends. CDR3: CASSPWGTPGPRGDTQYF. CDR3 in DNA: TGTGCCAGCAGCCCTTGGGGGACCCCAGGGCCAAGGGGAGATACGCAGTATTTT.

Many counts were recorded for this clonotype. The chain couples TRBV9 to TRBJ1-2, with 7 nucleotides matching TRBD1. The junction had 17 bases not matched to a gene; V was cut back by 0 bases and J by 3 bases. This CDR3 comprises 19 residues. Germline CDR1 reads SGDLS; CDR2 reads YYNGEE. The CDR3 sequence: CASSVASNVRDRRDYGYTF. Here the CDR3 DNA reads TGTGCCAGCAGCGTAGCTTCCAACGTCCGGGACAGAAGGGACTATGGCTACACCTTC.

Many counts were recorded for this clonotype. The V gene is TRBV3-1, the J gene TRBJ2-1; no clear D. This CDR3 contains 15 residues. Germline V gene data show CDR1 as LGHDT and CDR2 as YNNKEL (reference sequence). V lost 0 bases and J 5 bases, leaving 11 bases between the germline ends. The chain's CDR3 is CASSQDSSRHNEQFF. In DNA form, the CDR3 reads TGTGCCAGCAGCCAAGATTCTAGTCGGCACAATGAGCAGTTCTTC.

As regards this clonotype: Being one base from a much bigger clone, this may be a read error. J is TRBJ1-1 and V is TRBV20-1; the match to TRBD1 covers 7 bases. Trimming at V came to 3 bases and at J to 6 bases, leaving 13 bases not matched to a gene. The CDR3 extends over 15 amino acids. The germline gives CDR1 DFQATT, CDR2 SNEGSKA (reference sequence). The CDR3 sequence: CSASGTGTESPEAFF. The DNA for the CDR3 is TGCAGTGCTAGCGGAACCGGGACAGAGAGCCCTGAAGCTTTCTTT.

This clonotype has a handful of counts. This chain links TRBV20-1 with TRBJ1-1, with D tentatively TRBD1 (5 bases). Germline CDR1 DFQATT, CDR2 SNEGSKA (reference sequence). V lost 6 bases, J lost 6 bases, and 17 bases lay in between. CDR3 size: 13 residues. CDR3 residues: CSASQGFRPEAFF. The CDR3 nucleotides read TGCAGTGCGAGTCAGGGTTTCCGTCCTGAAGCTTTCTTT.